This TCR beta chain comes out of a study of T cell responses to AZD1222 COVID-19 vaccine. The CDR3 runs to 16 residues. Per the germline V gene, CDR1 is SGHRS and CDR2 is YFSETQ. With 4 bases clipped from V and 4 bases from J, the junction kept 8 bases outside the gene matches. The table came from immunoSEQ multiplex PCR; TCRdb's copy has only in-frame clones and leaves some out. The sample holds roughly 100,000 clones, approximately 88% seen once. This clone was counted a single time. The sequencing here drew on peripheral blood, taken on day 0 of AZD1222 vaccination. V is TRBV5-1 and J is TRBJ2-3, with 11 bases identical to TRBD2. This sequence was found in an adult in good health. Here the CDR3 reads CASSTVSGGASDTQYF. CDR3 sequence (DNA): TGCGCCAGCAGCACCGTTAGCGGGGGGGCCTCAGATACGCAGTATTTT.